This entry lists 3 T cell receptor beta chains sequenced from one sample in a study of T cells after yellow fever vaccination. Each CDR3 protein gets one entry after TCRdb re-called the 5' RACE reads with MiXCR. The sample shows hundreds of thousands of distinct CDR3 sequences, around a sixth of them seen only once. The starting material was PBMCs, obtained 5 days after the first yellow fever vaccination. Receptors originate from a man aged 18 to 30 who received the YFV17D yellow fever vaccine.

The J gene is TRBJ1-1, the V gene TRBV21-1; TRBD1, as called in the table, went unchecked against the DNA. TRBV21-1 is deemed a pseudogene. The CDR3 totals 14 residues. The CDR3 protein is CASSKKTGNTEAFF. For the CDR3, the DNA is TGTGCCAGCAGCAAGAAGACAGGGAACACTGAAGCTTTCTTT.

The chain couples TRBV6-5 to TRBJ2-7; 10 nucleotides match TRBD2. The CDR3 extends over 14 amino acids. Germline assignment: CDR1 MNHEY and CDR2 SVGAGI. V gave up 6 bases and J gave up 3 bases; unmatched junction bases: 5. The CDR3 loop is CASRLAGGLYEQYV. CDR3 sequence (DNA): TGTGCCAGCAGGTTAGCGGGGGGACTCTACGAGCAGTACGTC.

There are a few counts of this clonotype. V usage is TRBV7-8 and J usage is TRBJ1-4, with a weak D call TRBD1 (6 bases). V was trimmed by 2 bases and J by 2 bases, leaving 12 bases between them. Germline V gives CDR1 SGHVS, CDR2 FQNEAQ. This CDR3 contains 16 residues. The CDR3 DNA is TGTGCCAGCAGCTTACGGGGGCTGGCGACTAATGAAAAACTGTTTTTT. Its translation: CASSLRGLATNEKLFF.